The next 16 T cell receptor beta chains were all read from a single sample in a study of beta chain features in type 1 diabetes. Study results and limitations: Moderately but significantly shorter TCRB CDR3s were found in Type 1 diabetes patients in all four CD4+ subsets.

These receptors' targets are unknown. The entirety of the isolated RNA underwent reverse transcription, so expressed TCRB transcripts were sequenced. Profiling relied on immunoSEQ multiplex PCR, and the TCRdb table lists in-frame clones only, not all of them. The sample holds 200,000 to 250,000 clones; approximately 14% are singletons and the top ten take 0.015% to 0.02%. The sequenced sample was naive CD4+ T cells from blood. The receptor set was obtained from a young man with type 1 diabetes.

The chain employs TRBV7-8 and TRBJ1-1; 9 positions agree with TRBD1. There are 15 residues in the CDR3. J lost 1 base, V lost 3 bases, and 3 bases had no gene match. Germline CDR1 SGHVS, CDR2 FQNEAQ. The CDR3 DNA sequence: TGTGCCAGCAGCTTGGGACAGGGAGGGAACACTGAAGCTTTCTTT. It translates to CASSLGQGGNTEAFF.

This clone was detected only a few times. The chain uses TRBV19 and TRBJ2-4, with D unresolved. Germline V gene lookup returns CDR1 LNHDA and CDR2 SQIVND (reference sequence). V dropped 3 bases and J dropped 0 bases, with 12 bases sitting between them. The CDR3 is made up of 16 amino acids. In DNA form, the CDR3 reads TGTGCCAGTAGTATCCCCAGAATGATAGCCAAAAACATTCAGTACTTC. This translates into CASSIPRMIAKNIQYF.

The V and J genes are TRBV19 and TRBJ1-4, with 7 bases that match TRBD1. This CDR3 contains 14 residues. Trimming removed 7 bases from V and 1 base from J; junction bases left unmatched: 3. Germline V gene data show CDR1 as LNHDA and CDR2 as SQIVND (reference sequence). Here the CDR3 reads CASTRDRTNEKLFF. For the CDR3, the DNA is TGTGCCAGTACTCGGGACAGAACTAATGAAAAACTGTTTTTT.

Remarks on this clone: The same CDR3 is also encoded by other DNA sequences in this sample. The V gene is TRBV10-1, the J gene TRBJ2-7; possibly TRBD1 for D (6 bases). Germline lookup yields CDR1 WNHNN and CDR2 SYGVQD (reference sequence). Trimming took 0 bases from V and 4 from J, leaving 7 bases between them. CDR3 length: 13 residues. The CDR3 sequence: CASSESGGYEQYF. The CDR3 bases are TGCGCCAGCAGTGAGTCAGGGGGTTACGAGCAGTACTTC.

V gene TRBV10-2 combines with J gene TRBJ1-6, with 8 bases identical to TRBD1. V lost 2 bases, J lost 14 bases, and 14 bases stayed unmatched. Per germline, CDR1 WSHSY and CDR2 SAAADI. The CDR3 has 16 amino acids. CDR3 sequence reads: CASSEEGTGVILALHF. DNA for the CDR3: TGCGCCAGCAGTGAGGAGGGGACAGGCGTAATTCTGGCCCTCCACTTT.

The J gene is TRBJ2-3, the V gene TRBV18; 14 bases agree with TRBD2. Germline V gene sequence: CDR1 KGHSH, CDR2 LQKENI. After removal of 3 bases from V and 3 bases from J, the junction contained 5 bases not matched to a gene. CDR3 length: 17 residues. The CDR3 region has the DNA TGTGCCAGCTCACCTATGGGACTAGCGGGAGCTACAGATACGCAGTATTTT. This translates into CASSPMGLAGATDTQYF.

The chain joins TRBV15 to TRBJ1-1, with TRBD1 matching 8 bases. V gave up 2 bases and J gave up 1 base; unmatched junction bases: 6. The CDR3 is 16 residues long. Per germline, CDR1 LNHNV and CDR2 YYDKDF (reference sequence). In nucleotides, the CDR3 is TGTGCCACCAGCAGATTCGCCGGGACAGGGAACACTGAAGCTTTCTTT. It yields the protein CATSRFAGTGNTEAFF.

The chain is built from TRBV7-2 and TRBJ2-4, with TRBD2 identical over 14 bases. The CDR3 is 18 amino acids. The V gene end was trimmed by 3 bases and the J gene end by 0 bases; junction bases not matched to a gene: 4. CDR1 is SGHTA and CDR2 is FQGNSA in the germline V gene. The CDR3 here is CASSLGLAGALAKNIQYF. For the CDR3, the DNA is TGTGCCAGCAGCTTGGGACTAGCGGGGGCACTAGCCAAAAACATTCAGTACTTC.

This chain links TRBV4-1 with TRBJ2-2; 11 nucleotides align to TRBD2. There are 15 residues in the CDR3. The V gene's germline CDR1 is MGHRA and CDR2 YSYEKL. V lost 8 bases and J lost 6; bases outside the gene matches: 8. This CDR3 reads CASSLAGGPPGELFF. The CDR3 DNA sequence: TGCGCCAGCTCTCTAGCGGGAGGTCCACCCGGGGAGCTGTTTTTT.

This chain links TRBV15 with TRBJ2-7; D is perhaps TRBD1 (7 bases). Germline V gene data show CDR1 as LNHNV and CDR2 as YYDKDF (reference sequence). Trimming took off 0 bases at V and 3 bases at J, with 12 bases between the two ends. CDR3 length equals 15 residues. The CDR3 region is CATSRDQQGGYEQYF. In DNA, the CDR3 is TGTGCCACCAGCAGAGATCAGCAGGGGGGCTACGAGCAGTACTTC. Filled out from reference TRBV15 and TRBJ2-7, the complete variable domain reads DAMVIQNPRYQVTQFGKPVTLSCSQTLNHNVMYWYQQKSSQAPKLLFHYYDKDFNNEADTPDNFQSRRPNTSFCFLDIRSPGLGDTAMYLCATSRDQQGGYEQYFGPGTRLTVT.

The V call is TRBV5-4, the J call TRBJ1-2; TRBD1 aligns across 7 bases. The CDR3 covers 13 residues. The trim removed 4 bases at V and 7 bases at J, leaving 7 bases unmatched. The germline V gene encodes CDR1 SGHNT and CDR2 YYREEE (reference sequence). The CDR3 coding sequence is TGTGCCAGCAGCCTGAACAGGGGCCTTGGCTACACCTTC. Residues: CASSLNRGLGYTF.

V and J are TRBV7-2 and TRBJ2-5; 13 nucleotides align to TRBD2. This CDR3 is built from 16 residues. Germline V lookup: CDR1 SGHTA, CDR2 FQGNSA. V gave up 5 bases and J gave up 3 bases; unmatched junction bases: 6. This CDR3 is CASSPIGLAGEETQYF. In nucleotides, the CDR3 is TGTGCCAGCAGCCCAATAGGACTAGCGGGAGAAGAGACCCAGTACTTC.

The V call is TRBV10-2, the J call TRBJ2-5; 9 bases agree with TRBD1. This CDR3 contains 15 residues. Per the germline V gene, CDR1 is WSHSY and CDR2 is SAAADI. The junction had 7 bases not matched to a gene; V was cut back by 6 bases and J by 2 bases. The CDR3 DNA is TGCGCCAGCAGATTCCCGGGACAGGGTCAAGAGACCCAGTACTTC. This codes for CASRFPGQGQETQYF.

This chain links TRBV12-5 with TRBJ2-1; 10 nucleotides line up with TRBD1. V was clipped by 2 bases and J by 8 bases; unmatched bases: 15. This CDR3 comprises 18 residues. Germline values: CDR1 LGHNT, CDR2 FRNRAP. The CDR3 region has the DNA TGTGCTAGTGGTTTGCCCCCACCAGGGACAGGGGTTTTGGATGAGCAGTTCTTC. Its translation is CASGLPPPGTGVLDEQFF.

The rearrangement uses TRBV5-1 and TRBJ1-5; perhaps TRBD1 as D (5 bases). CDR1 is SGHRS and CDR2 is YFSETQ in the germline V gene. The CDR3 totals 16 residues. The germline V and J ends were trimmed by 4 bases and 2 bases, with 16 bases remaining between them. CDR3 bases: TGCGCCAGCAGCCCGACAGCGTCGGGGGGCAATCAGCCCCAGCATTTT. Protein sequence: CASSPTASGGNQPQHF.

This clone turned up a few times. CDR3 nucleotides: TGTGCCAGCAGCTTAGGAGTGGACTCCGAGCAGTACTTC. Residues: CASSLGVDSEQYF. V is TRBV11-1 and J is TRBJ2-7, with D possibly TRBD2 on 5 matching bases. Trimming took 1 base from V and 6 from J, leaving 10 bases between them. CDR3 length equals 13 residues. CDR1 is SGHAT, CDR2 FQDESV, per germline (reference sequence).